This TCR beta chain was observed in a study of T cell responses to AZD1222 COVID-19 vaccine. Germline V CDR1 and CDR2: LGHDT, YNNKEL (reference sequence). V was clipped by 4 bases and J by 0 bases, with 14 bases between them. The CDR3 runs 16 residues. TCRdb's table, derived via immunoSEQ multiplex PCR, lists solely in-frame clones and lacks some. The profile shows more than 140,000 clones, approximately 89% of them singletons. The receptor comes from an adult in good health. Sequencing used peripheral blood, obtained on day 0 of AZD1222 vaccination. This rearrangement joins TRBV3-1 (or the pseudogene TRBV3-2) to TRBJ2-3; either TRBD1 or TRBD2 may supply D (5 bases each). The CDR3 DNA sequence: TGTGCCAGCAGCCTCCCAAAGGGGACGAGCACAGATACGCAGTATTTT. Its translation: CASSLPKGTSTDTQYF.